The source of this TCR beta chain is a study of T cell responses to AZD1222 COVID-19 vaccine. In regard to this clone: Its matching antigen is unknown.

Profiled with immunoSEQ multiplex PCR; TCRdb holds only in-frame clones, not every one. The sample holds 75,000 to 85,000 clones, roughly nine tenths seen once. Whole-study findings and limits: Most donors were white British, females outnumbered males, and clonal diversity was possibly underestimated. Close to half of all spike-specific TCRs reportedly target regions of the variants that are unmutated.

The sequence came from an adult who received the AZD1222 COVID-19 vaccine. The sample consisted of peripheral blood, taken 28 days after the second AZD1222 dose.

The CDR3 region is CASSLGVSSADTQYF. CDR3 nucleotide sequence: TGTGCCAGCAGCTTAGGTGTGTCTAGTGCCGATACGCAGTATTTT. The rearrangement links TRBV7-2 to TRBJ2-3; no clear D gene. Germline CDR1 is SGHTA and CDR2 is FQGNSA. V shed 1 base and J shed 6 bases, with 14 bases lying between them. The CDR3 has 15 amino acids.